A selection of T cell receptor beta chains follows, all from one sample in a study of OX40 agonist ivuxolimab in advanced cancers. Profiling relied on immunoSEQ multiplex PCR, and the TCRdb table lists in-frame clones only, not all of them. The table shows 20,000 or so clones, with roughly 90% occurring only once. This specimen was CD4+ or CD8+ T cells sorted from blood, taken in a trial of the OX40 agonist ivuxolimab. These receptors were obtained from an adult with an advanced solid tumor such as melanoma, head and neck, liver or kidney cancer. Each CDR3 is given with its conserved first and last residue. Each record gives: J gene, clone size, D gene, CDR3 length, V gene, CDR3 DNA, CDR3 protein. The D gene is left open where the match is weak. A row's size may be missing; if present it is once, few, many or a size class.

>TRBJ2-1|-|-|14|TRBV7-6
TGTGCCAGCTCCGCCGAGAGAACCTACAATGAGCAGTTCTTC
CASSAERTYNEQFF
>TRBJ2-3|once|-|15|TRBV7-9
TGTGCCAGCAGCTCACCCGCAGGGGGCACAGATACGCAGTATTTT
CASSSPAGGTDTQYF
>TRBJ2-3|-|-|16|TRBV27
TGTGCCAGCAGCCTTATACACCCGGCGGGAACAGATACGCAGTATTTT
CASSLIHPAGTDTQYF
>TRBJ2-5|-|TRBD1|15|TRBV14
TGTGCCAGCAGCCCCCTCAGGGGGTGGCAAGAGACCCAGTACTTC
CASSPLRGWQETQYF
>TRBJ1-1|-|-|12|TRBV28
TGTGCCAGCAGTCCCGAATACACTGAAGCTTTCTTT
CASSPEYTEAFF
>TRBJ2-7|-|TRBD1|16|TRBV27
TGTGCCAGCAGTTTAGTAGGCAGGGGGATCTCCTACGAGCAGTACTTC
CASSLVGRGISYEQYF
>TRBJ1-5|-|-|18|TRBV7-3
TGTGCCAGCAGCTTAGTGAGTTGGGCAGTCTTTAGCAATCAGCCCCAGCATTTT
CASSLVSWAVFSNQPQHF
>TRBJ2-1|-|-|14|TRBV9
TGTGCCAGCAGCGTAGCGGAGGGCTGGGGGGAGCAGTTCTTC
CASSVAEGWGEQFF
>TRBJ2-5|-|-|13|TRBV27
TGTGCCAGCAGTCCAGGGTGGGGGTCTGAGCAGTACTTC
CASSPGWGSEQYF
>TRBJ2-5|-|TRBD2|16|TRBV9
TGTGCCAGCAGCGTAGGGGCGGGAGGGTATATGGAGACCCAGTACTTC
CASSVGAGGYMETQYF
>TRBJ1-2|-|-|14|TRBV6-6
TGTGCCAGCAGTCCCCCCGACGGAGTCTATGGCTACACCTTC
CASSPPDGVYGYTF
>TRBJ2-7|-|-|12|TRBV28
TGTGCCAGCAGTTTATTAGATTACGAGCAGTACTTC
CASSLLDYEQYF
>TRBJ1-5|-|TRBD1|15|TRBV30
TGTGCCTGGAGTCTCAAGGACAGGGGGCGTCAGCCCCAGCATTTT
CAWSLKDRGRQPQHF
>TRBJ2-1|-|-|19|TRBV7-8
TGTGCCAGCAGTCGTGACGCCTTGGGAGTGCTTCAGGACTACAATGAGCAGTTCTTC
CASSRDALGVLQDYNEQFF
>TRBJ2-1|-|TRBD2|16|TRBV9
TGTGCCAGCAGCGCGGAGACTAGCGGGAGGCACAATGAGCAGTTCTTC
CASSAETSGRHNEQFF
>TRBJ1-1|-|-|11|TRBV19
TGTGCCAGCCACTTTCGGAGTGAAGCTTTCTTT
CASHFRSEAFF
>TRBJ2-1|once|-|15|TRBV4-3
TGCGCCAGCAGCTTCGGGAGTCCCTCCTACAATGAGCAGTTCTTC
CASSFGSPSYNEQFF
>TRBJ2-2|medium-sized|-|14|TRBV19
TGTGCCAGTACCCCGGACTACTACACCGGGGAGCTGTTTTTT
CASTPDYYTGELFF
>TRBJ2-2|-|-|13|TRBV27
TGTGCCATCTCCGTAGCTCGAACCGGGGAGCTGTTTTTT
CAISVARTGELFF
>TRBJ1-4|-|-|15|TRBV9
TGTGCCAGCAGCGTAGGTGGGGATTCGGATGAAAAACTGTTTTTT
CASSVGGDSDEKLFF
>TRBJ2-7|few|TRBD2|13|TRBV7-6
TGTGCCAGCAGCCCTAGCGGAAACGGGGAGCAGTACTTC
CASSPSGNGEQYF
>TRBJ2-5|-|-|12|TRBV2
TGTGCCAGCAAGGGGTCTCAAGAGACCCAGTACTTC
CASKGSQETQYF
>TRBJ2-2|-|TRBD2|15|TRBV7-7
TGTGCTAGCAGCTTAGTAGCGGGAGGAACCGGGGAGCTGTTTTTT
CASSLVAGGTGELFF
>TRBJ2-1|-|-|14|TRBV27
TGTGCCAGCAGTAGAGGATCCCTCAATGAAAAGAAGTTCTTC
CASSRGSLNEKKFF
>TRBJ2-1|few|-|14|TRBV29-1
TGCAGCGTTGCGGGTTTCTTCTCCTACAATGAGCAGTTCTTC
CSVAGFFSYNEQFF
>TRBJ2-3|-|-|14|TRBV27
TGTGCCAGCAGTTTCTGGCAGGGCGCAGATACGCAGTATTTT
CASSFWQGADTQYF
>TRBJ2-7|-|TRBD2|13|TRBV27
TGTGCCAGCAGTTTTGGGCGGGGGAGCGAGCAGTACTTC
CASSFGRGSEQYF
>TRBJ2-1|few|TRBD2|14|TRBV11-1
TGTGCCAGCAGCTTAGGACTAGCTCTGGGTGAGCAGTTCTTC
CASSLGLALGEQFF
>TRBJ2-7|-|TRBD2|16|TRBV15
TGTGCCACCAGCAGAGCGCGGGGGGCCCTTACCTACGAGCAGTACTTC
CATSRARGALTYEQYF
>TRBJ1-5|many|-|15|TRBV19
TGTGCCAGTAGTTGGGGTGGGGATAGCAATCAGCCCCAGCATTTT
CASSWGGDSNQPQHF
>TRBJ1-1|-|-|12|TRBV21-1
TGTGCCAGCAGTCCCAGGGGAACTGAAGCTTTCTTT
CASSPRGTEAFF
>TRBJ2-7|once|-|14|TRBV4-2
TGTGCCAGCGCTATCTGGGACCCAGAACAAGAGCAGTACTTC
CASAIWDPEQEQYF
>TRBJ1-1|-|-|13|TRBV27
TGTGCCAGCAGTCCCTCGGAGAACACTGAAGCTTTCTTT
CASSPSENTEAFF
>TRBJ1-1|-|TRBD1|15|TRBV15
TGTGCCACCAGCAGAGCAACAGGGGGGTACACTGAAGCTTTCTTT
CATSRATGGYTEAFF
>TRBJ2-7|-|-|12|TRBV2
TGTGCCAGCGGGAACCTAGCCCGGGAGCAGTACTTC
CASGNLAREQYF
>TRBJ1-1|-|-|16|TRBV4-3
TGCGCCAGCAGCCAAGATCTTGGGCAGACGAACACTGAAGCTTTCTTT
CASSQDLGQTNTEAFF
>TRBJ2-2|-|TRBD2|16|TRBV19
TGTGCCAGTAGTAAAGTTAGACTAGCGGGCACCGGGGAGCTGTTTTTT
CASSKVRLAGTGELFF
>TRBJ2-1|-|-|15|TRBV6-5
TGTGCCAGCAGTTACTCGGCGGGACCCTACAATGAGCAGTTCTTC
CASSYSAGPYNEQFF
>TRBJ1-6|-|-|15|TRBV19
TGTGCCAGTAGTATGAGGGGCCGCCATAATTCACCCCTCCACTTT
CASSMRGRHNSPLHF
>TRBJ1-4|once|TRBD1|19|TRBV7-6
TGTGCCAGCAGCCCCAGGACAGGGGGCGCGAAGGCAACTAATGAAAAACTGTTTTTT
CASSPRTGGAKATNEKLFF
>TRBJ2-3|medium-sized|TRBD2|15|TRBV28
TGTGCCAGCAAACGACTAGCGGTACCCACAGATACGCAGTATTTT
CASKRLAVPTDTQYF
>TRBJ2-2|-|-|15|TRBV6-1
TGTGCCAGCAGTGAAAAGGTAGTGGGCACCGGGGAGCTGTTTTTT
CASSEKVVGTGELFF
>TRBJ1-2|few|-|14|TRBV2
TGTGCCAGCACCATAGCCAGGGACCTCTATGGCTACACCTTC
CASTIARDLYGYTF
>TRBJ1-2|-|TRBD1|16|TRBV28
TGTGCCAGCAGGATTCGGAGGGACAGCTCTAACTATGGCTACACCTTC
CASRIRRDSSNYGYTF
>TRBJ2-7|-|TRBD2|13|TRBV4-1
TGCGCCAGCAGCTTGCGGGAGGCCTACGAGCAGTACTTC
CASSLREAYEQYF
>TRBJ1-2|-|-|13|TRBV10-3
TGTGCCATCAGTCAAGGGGGGACCTATGGCTACACCTTC
CAISQGGTYGYTF
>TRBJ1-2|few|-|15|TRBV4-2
TGTGCCAGCAGCCAAGATGATGCCAGAAGCTATGGCTACACCTTC
CASSQDDARSYGYTF
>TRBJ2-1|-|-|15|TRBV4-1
TGCGCCAGCAGCCAGCAGGGGTCATTCTACAATGAGCAGTTCTTC
CASSQQGSFYNEQFF
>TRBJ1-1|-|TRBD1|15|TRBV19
TGTGCCAGACAGATGACAGGGGGAACGAACACTGAAGCTTTCTTT
CARQMTGGTNTEAFF
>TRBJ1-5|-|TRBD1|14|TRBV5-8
TGTGCCAGCAGCTCTGGACAGGGTGATCAGCCCCAGCATTTT
CASSSGQGDQPQHF
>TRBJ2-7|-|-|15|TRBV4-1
TGCGCCAGCAGCCAATCAATTGGTCTCGCGGTCGAGCAGTACTTC
CASSQSIGLAVEQYF